A selection of T cell receptor beta chains follows, all from one sample in a study of blood T cell repertoires in COVID-19. The repertoire was sequenced with immunoSEQ multiplex PCR; TCRdb's copy has only in-frame clones and lacks some. The sample gives 250,000 to 300,000 clones, around 83% of which show up once; 3.5% to 4% is in the top ten. Source material: peripheral blood. The receptors come from a man between 18 and 29 years old with active or convalescent COVID-19. The CDR3 runs from the conserved cysteine through the conserved F or W. D genes are given only for firm matches. Rows give clone size only sometimes, using once, few, many, or a class for an expanded clone.

d_call	clone_size	j_call	v_call	cdr3_nt	cdr3_aa
TRBD1	-	TRBJ2-5	TRBV29-1	TGCAGCGTTTCCTGGGACAGTCAAGAGACCCAGTACTTC	CSVSWDSQETQYF
-	-	TRBJ2-2	TRBV3-1/TRBV3-2	TGTGCCAGCAGCCGGACTATCGGGGAGCTGTTTTTT	CASSRTIGELFF
-	-	TRBJ2-7	TRBV30	TGTGCCTGGAGTGTAGGCTCCAGGTTCTCCGAGCAGTACTTC	CAWSVGSRFSEQYF
-	-	TRBJ1-5	TRBV6-5	TGTGCCAGCAAAGGGGCCAATCAGCCCCAGCATTTT	CASKGANQPQHF
-	-	TRBJ1-2	TRBV30	TGTGCCTGGAGCAGGCAAATCTATGGCTACACCTTC	CAWSRQIYGYTF
TRBD1	-	TRBJ1-5	TRBV19	TGTGCCAGTAGTATAGCGGGACAGCTCAATCAGCCCCAGCATTTT	CASSIAGQLNQPQHF
-	-	TRBJ2-5	TRBV30	TGTGCCTGGACCCAAACCCTGCGAGAGACCCAGTACTTC	CAWTQTLRETQYF
-	-	TRBJ2-7	TRBV5-6	TGTGCCAGCAGCCCTAGGGACATCTCCTACGAGCAGTACTTC	CASSPRDISYEQYF
-	-	TRBJ1-6	TRBV6-5	TGTGCCAGCAGGGAGAATTCACCCCTCCACTTT	CASRENSPLHF
-	-	TRBJ1-6	TRBV10-2	TGCGCCAGCAGTGATCAAGAAAGCTCACCCCTCCACTTT	CASSDQESSPLHF
TRBD1	once	TRBJ1-2	TRBV5-1	TGCGCCAGCAGCTTGGGGACAGGGGCGGGTGGCTACACCTTC	CASSLGTGAGGYTF
-	-	TRBJ2-1	TRBV5-6	TGTGCCAGCAGCATTAATCGAGACAATGAGCAGTTCTTC	CASSINRDNEQFF
-	-	TRBJ1-5	TRBV28	TGTGCCAGCAGTGCCCACGGGCGAGGGAACAATCAGCCCCAGCATTTT	CASSAHGRGNNQPQHF
-	-	TRBJ1-1	TRBV14	TGTGCCAGCAGCCAAGAAAGCGGGGGGCATGCTGAAGCTTTCTTT	CASSQESGGHAEAFF
TRBD1	-	TRBJ1-2	TRBV5-1	TGCGCCAGCAGAGCGTCAGGGGGCATGTATGGCTACACCTTC	CASRASGGMYGYTF
TRBD1	-	TRBJ1-5	TRBV19	TGTGCCAGTAGTCTCGGGACAGGGTCAAATCAGCCCCAGCATTTT	CASSLGTGSNQPQHF
-	-	TRBJ2-1	TRBV27	TGTGCCAGCAGTTTATCGCACTCCGCAAATGAGCAGTTCTTC	CASSLSHSANEQFF
-	-	TRBJ2-5	TRBV5-1	TGCGCCAGCAGCCCGTGGACACTCTCCCTAGAGACCCAGTACTTC	CASSPWTLSLETQYF
TRBD1	-	TRBJ2-7	TRBV7-2	TGTGCCAGCAGCTTAGCGGACAGGGGCAACGAGCAGTACTTC	CASSLADRGNEQYF
-	-	TRBJ1-1	TRBV6-5	TGTGCCAGCAGCACCCGGTATGATAACACTGAAGCTTTCTTT	CASSTRYDNTEAFF
-	-	TRBJ2-7	TRBV5-6	TGTGCCAGCAGTTTGGAACAGGGTCCCTACGAGCAGTACTTC	CASSLEQGPYEQYF
-	once	TRBJ1-1	TRBV6-2/TRBV6-3	TGTGCCAGCAGTTTGGGCGACAGGTACGGGGCTGAAGCTTTCTTT	CASSLGDRYGAEAFF